Each of the 5 T cell receptor beta chains below was sequenced from the same sample in a study of T cells in narcolepsy. Repertoires were generated with immunoSEQ multiplex PCR, while TCRdb's copy carries only in-frame clones and drops some. The sample has some 30,000 clones, approximately 87% seen once. What was sequenced was memory (CD45RA-) CD4+ T cells from blood. These receptors originate from a human donor in good health.

V gene TRBV19 combines with J gene TRBJ1-5; weak D call: TRBD1 (6 bases). Germline CDR1 is LNHDA and CDR2 is SQIVND (reference sequence). CDR3 length equals 13 residues. Trimming stripped 4 bases from V and 4 bases from J, with 8 bases between. The CDR3 nucleotides read TGTGCCAGTAGTACAGACAGGAATCAGCCCCAGCATTTT. Translation: CASSTDRNQPQHF.

This clone was seen more than once but under ten times. The chain uses TRBV5-1 and TRBJ1-1; no clear D. Trimming left V 4 bases short and J 5 bases short, with 18 bases between. The CDR3 is made up of 15 amino acids. Germline CDR1 is SGHRS and CDR2 is YFSETQ. CDR3 region: CASSKPGGAGTEAFF. DNA of the CDR3: TGCGCCAGCAGCAAGCCTGGAGGAGCTGGGACTGAAGCTTTCTTT.

This chain links TRBV19 with TRBJ1-2; D gene ambiguous. Germline V lookup: CDR1 LNHDA, CDR2 SQIVND (reference sequence). Deletions cut 6 bases from V and 3 bases from J, with 17 bases between. The CDR3 is made up of 15 amino acids. CDR3 DNA: TGTGCCAGTAGGGACCGCTCCTCGGGTGACTATGGCTACACCTTC. It encodes CASRDRSSGDYGYTF.

The J gene is TRBJ2-7, the V gene TRBV7-9; unclear D gene. V was clipped by 5 bases and J by 4 bases, with 9 bases between them. The CDR3 sequence is 12 residues long. From germline, CDR1 is SEHNR and CDR2 FQNEAQ (reference sequence). As DNA, the CDR3 is TGTGCCAGCAGCCCCCACATTTACGAGCAGTACTTC. Translation: CASSPHIYEQYF. The variable domain in full, with the rest retrieved from reference TRBV7-9 and TRBJ2-7, is DTGVSQNPRHKITKRGQNVTFRCDPISEHNRLYWYRQTLGQGPEFLTYFQNEAQLEKSRLLSDRFSAERPKGSFSTLEIQRTEQGDSAMYLCASSPHIYEQYFGPGTRLTVT.

The gene calls are TRBV9 and TRBJ2-2; maybe TRBD1 (6 bases). Germline assignment: CDR1 SGDLS and CDR2 YYNGEE. Trimming pared 0 bases from V and 5 bases from J, leaving 11 bases between. There are 15 residues in the CDR3. The CDR3 loop reads CASSVVQGQTGELFF. DNA of the CDR3: TGTGCCAGCAGCGTAGTCCAGGGGCAAACCGGGGAGCTGTTTTTT.